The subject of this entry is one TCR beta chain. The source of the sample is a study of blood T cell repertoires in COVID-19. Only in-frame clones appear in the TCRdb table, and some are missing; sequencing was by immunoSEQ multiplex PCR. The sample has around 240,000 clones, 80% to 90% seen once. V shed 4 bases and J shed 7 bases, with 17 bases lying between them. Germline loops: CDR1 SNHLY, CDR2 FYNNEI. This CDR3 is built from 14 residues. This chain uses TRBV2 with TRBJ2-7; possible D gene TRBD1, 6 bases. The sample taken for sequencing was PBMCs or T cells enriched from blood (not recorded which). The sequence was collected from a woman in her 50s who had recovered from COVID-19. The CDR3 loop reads CASSVVRQGREQYF. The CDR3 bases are TGTGCCAGCAGTGTCGTCCGGCAGGGGCGGGAGCAGTACTTC.